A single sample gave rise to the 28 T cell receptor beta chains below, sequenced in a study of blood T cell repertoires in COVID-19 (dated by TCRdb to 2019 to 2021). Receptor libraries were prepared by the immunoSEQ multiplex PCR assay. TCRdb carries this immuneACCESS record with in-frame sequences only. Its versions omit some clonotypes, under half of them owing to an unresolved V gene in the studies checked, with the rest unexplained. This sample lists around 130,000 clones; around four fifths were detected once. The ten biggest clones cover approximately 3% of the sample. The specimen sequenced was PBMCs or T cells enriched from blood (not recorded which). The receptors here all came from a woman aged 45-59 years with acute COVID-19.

CDR3 sequence: CASSGQGRTYGYTF. The DNA of the CDR3 is TGTGCCAGCAGCGGACAGGGACGGACCTATGGCTACACCTTC. J is TRBJ1-2 and V is TRBV9; 7 nucleotides agree with TRBD1. Trimming removed 3 bases from V and 4 bases from J; junction bases left unmatched: 6. The CDR3 consists of 14 residues. Germline CDR1 is SGDLS and CDR2 is YYNGEE.

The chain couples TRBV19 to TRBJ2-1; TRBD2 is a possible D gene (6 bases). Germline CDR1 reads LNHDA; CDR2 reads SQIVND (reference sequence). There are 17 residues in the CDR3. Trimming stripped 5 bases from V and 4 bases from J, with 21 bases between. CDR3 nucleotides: TGTGCCAGTAGTTTACCGCGTGGGAGGCTGATTTACAATGAGCAGTTCTTC. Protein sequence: CASSLPRGRLIYNEQFF.

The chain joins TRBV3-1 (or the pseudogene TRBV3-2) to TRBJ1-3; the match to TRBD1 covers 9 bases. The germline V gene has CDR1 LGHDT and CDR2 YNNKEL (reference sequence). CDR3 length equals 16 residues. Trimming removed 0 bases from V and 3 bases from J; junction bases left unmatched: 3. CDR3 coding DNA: TGTGCCAGCAGCCAAGACCCGGGACAGGGTGGAAACACCATATATTTT. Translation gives CASSQDPGQGGNTIYF.

The CDR3 sequence is CASSAGTSGRPLNEQFF. The CDR3 region has the DNA TGTGCCAGCAGCGCCGGGACTAGCGGGAGGCCCCTCAATGAGCAGTTCTTC. This chain joins TRBV7-3 and TRBJ2-1, with 15 bases identical to TRBD2. This CDR3 spans 17 amino acids. V was clipped by 5 bases and J by 6 bases; unmatched bases: 8. CDR1 and CDR2 from the germline V gene are SGHTA and FQGTGA.

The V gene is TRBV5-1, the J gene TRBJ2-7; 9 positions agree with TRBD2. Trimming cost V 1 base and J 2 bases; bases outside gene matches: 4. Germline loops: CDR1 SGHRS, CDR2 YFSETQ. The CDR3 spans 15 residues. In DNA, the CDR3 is TGCGCCAGCAGCTTGTCTAGCGGGATGGCCTACGAGCAGTACTTC. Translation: CASSLSSGMAYEQYF.

The CDR3 here is CASSFGTSGMKQFF. The CDR3 DNA is TGTGCCAGTAGTTTTGGGACTAGCGGGATGAAGCAGTTCTTC. V usage is TRBV19 and J usage is TRBJ2-1; 13 nucleotides line up with TRBD2. This CDR3 has 14 residues. Trimming removed 5 bases from V and 11 bases from J; junction bases left unmatched: 6. Germline V CDR1 and CDR2: LNHDA, SQIVND (reference sequence).

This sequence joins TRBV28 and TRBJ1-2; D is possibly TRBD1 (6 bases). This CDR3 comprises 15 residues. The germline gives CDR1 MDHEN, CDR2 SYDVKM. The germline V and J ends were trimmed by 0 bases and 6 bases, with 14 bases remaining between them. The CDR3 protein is CASSLWSSGGDGYTF. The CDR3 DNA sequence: TGTGCCAGCAGTTTATGGAGTTCTGGGGGCGATGGCTACACCTTC.

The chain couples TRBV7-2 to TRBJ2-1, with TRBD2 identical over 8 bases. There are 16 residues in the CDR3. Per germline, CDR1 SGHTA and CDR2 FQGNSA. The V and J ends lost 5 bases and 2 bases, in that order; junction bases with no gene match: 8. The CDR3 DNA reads TGTGCCAGCAGCCTAAAGACTAGCGTGGCCTACAATGAGCAGTTCTTC. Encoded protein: CASSLKTSVAYNEQFF.

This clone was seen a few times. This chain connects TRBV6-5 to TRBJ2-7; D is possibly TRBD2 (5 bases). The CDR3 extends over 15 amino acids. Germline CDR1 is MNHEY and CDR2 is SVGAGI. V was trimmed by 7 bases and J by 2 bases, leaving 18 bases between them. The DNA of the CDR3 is TGTGCCAGCACCGAGCCGGGGTCCCCAGCCTACGAGCAGTACTTC. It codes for CASTEPGSPAYEQYF.

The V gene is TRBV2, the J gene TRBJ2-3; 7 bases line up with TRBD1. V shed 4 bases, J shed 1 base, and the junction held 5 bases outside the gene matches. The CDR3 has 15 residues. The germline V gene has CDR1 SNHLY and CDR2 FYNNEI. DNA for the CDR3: TGTGCCAGCAGTGCACAGGGGTCCGGCACAGATACGCAGTATTTT. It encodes CASSAQGSGTDTQYF. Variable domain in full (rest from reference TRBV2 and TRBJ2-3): EPEVTQTPSHQVTQMGQEVILRCVPISNHLYFYWYRQILGQKVEFLVSFYNNEISEKSEIFDDQFSVERPDGSNFTLKIRSTKLEDSAMYFCASSAQGSGTDTQYFGPGTRLTVL.

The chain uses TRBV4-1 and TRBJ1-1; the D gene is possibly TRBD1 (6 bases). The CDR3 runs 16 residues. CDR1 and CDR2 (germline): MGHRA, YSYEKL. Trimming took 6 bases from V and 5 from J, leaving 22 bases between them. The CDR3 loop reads CASRTGTIRAGTEAFF. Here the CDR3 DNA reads TGCGCCAGCAGAACCGGGACAATAAGGGCCGGGACTGAAGCTTTCTTT.

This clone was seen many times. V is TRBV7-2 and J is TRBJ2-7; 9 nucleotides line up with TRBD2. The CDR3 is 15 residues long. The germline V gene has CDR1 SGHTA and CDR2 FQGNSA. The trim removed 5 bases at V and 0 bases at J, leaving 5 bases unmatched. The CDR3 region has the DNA TGTGCCAGCAGCCGGGGGACTAGCCTCTCCTACGAGCAGTACTTC. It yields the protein CASSRGTSLSYEQYF.

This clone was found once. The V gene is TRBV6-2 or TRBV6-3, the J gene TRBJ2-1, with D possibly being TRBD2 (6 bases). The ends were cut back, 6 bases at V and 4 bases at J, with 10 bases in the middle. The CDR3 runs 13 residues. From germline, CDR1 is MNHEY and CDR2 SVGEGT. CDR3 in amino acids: CASSGGNYNEQFF. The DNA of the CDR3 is TGTGCCAGCAGCGGCGGGAATTACAATGAGCAGTTCTTC.

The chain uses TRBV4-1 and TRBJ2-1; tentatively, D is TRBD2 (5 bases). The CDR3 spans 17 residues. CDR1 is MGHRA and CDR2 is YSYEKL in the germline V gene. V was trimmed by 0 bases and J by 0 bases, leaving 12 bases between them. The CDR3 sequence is CASSQDLARSSYNEQFF. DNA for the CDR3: TGCGCCAGCAGCCAAGATCTAGCACGGAGCTCCTACAATGAGCAGTTCTTC.

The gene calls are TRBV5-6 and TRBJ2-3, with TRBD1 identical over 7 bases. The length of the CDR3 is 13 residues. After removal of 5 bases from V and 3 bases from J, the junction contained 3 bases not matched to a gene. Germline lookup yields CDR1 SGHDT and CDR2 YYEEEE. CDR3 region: CASRAQGTDTQYF. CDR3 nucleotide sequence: TGTGCCAGCAGGGCACAGGGGACAGATACGCAGTATTTT.

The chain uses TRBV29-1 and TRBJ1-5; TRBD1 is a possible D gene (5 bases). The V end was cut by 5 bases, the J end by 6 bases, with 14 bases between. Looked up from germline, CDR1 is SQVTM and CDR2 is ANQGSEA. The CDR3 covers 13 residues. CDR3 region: CSVSGGEGQPQHF. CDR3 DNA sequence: TGCAGCGTTTCAGGAGGGGAAGGTCAGCCCCAGCATTTT. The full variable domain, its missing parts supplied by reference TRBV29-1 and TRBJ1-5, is SAVISQKPSRDICQRGTSLTIQCQVDSQVTMMFWYRQQPGQSLTLIATANQGSEATYESGFVIDKFPISRPNLTFSTLTVSNMSPEDSSIYLCSVSGGEGQPQHFGDGTRLSIL.

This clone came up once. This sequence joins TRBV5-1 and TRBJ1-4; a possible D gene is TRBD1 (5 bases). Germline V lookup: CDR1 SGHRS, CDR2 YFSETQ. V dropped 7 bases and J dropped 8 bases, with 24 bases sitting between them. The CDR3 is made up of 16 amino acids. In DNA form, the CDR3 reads TGCGCCAGCTCCATCGAAAGCAGGGTAGATTTCGAAAAACTGTTTTTT. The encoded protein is CASSIESRVDFEKLFF. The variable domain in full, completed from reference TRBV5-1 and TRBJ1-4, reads KAGVTQTPRYLIKTRGQQVTLSCSPISGHRSVSWYQQTPGQGLQFLFEYFSETQRNKGNFPGRFSGRQFSNSRSEMNVSTLELGDSALYLCASSIESRVDFEKLFFGSGTQLSVL.

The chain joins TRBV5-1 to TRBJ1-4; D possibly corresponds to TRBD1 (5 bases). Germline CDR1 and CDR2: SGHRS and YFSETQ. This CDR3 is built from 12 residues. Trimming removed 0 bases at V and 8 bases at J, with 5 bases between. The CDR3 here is CASSLDREKLFF. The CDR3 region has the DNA TGCGCCAGCAGCTTGGACAGGGAAAAACTGTTTTTT.

CDR3 DNA: TGTGCCAGCAGCCGACAGAACGTTGAGGAAAAACTGTTTTTT. Translating it yields CASSRQNVEEKLFF. This chain joins TRBV28 and TRBJ1-4, with D possibly matching TRBD1 (5 bases). CDR1 and CDR2 (germline): MDHEN, SYDVKM. This CDR3 comprises 14 residues. V was clipped by 6 bases and J by 8 bases, with 16 bases between them.

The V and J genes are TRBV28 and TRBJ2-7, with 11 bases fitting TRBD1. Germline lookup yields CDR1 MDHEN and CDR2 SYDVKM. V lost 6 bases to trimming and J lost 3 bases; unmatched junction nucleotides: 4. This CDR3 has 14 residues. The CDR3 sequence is CASSRTGGRYEQYF. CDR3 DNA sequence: TGTGCCAGCAGCCGGACAGGGGGCCGCTACGAGCAGTACTTC.

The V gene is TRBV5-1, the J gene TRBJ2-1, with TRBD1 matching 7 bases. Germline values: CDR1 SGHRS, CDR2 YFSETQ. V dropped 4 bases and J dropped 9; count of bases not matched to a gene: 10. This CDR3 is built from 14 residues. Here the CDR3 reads CASSPGQLSSEQFF. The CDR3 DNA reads TGCGCCAGCAGCCCGGGACAGCTTAGTAGTGAGCAGTTCTTC.

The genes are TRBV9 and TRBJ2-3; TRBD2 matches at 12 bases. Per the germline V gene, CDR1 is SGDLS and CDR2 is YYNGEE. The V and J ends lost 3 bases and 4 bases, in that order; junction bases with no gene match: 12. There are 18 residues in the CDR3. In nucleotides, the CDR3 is TGTGCCAGCAGCGCTAGCTCGGGGCTAGCGGGAGGGCCAGATACGCAGTATTTT. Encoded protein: CASSASSGLAGGPDTQYF.

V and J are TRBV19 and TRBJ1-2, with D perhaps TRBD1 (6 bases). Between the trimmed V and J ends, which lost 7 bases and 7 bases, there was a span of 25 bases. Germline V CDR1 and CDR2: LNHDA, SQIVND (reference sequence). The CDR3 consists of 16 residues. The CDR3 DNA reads TGTGCCAGTAAGTCGAACAGGGACACCTGGATTTCTGGCTACACCTTC. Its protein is CASKSNRDTWISGYTF.

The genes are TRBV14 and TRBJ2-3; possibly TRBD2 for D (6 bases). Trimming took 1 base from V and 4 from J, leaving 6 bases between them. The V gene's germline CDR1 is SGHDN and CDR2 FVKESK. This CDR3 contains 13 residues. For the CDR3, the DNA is TGTGCCAGCAGCCAAGCGGGGGCAGATACGCAGTATTTT. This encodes CASSQAGADTQYF.

The chain's CDR3 is CAISEPTLNRGETQYF. DNA of the CDR3: TGTGCCATCAGTGAGCCGACCCTAAACAGGGGGGAGACCCAGTACTTC. The chain has TRBV10-3 and TRBJ2-5; TRBD1 aligns across 8 bases. CDR3 length: 16 residues. Looked up from germline, CDR1 is ENHRY and CDR2 is SYGVKD. V shed 2 bases, J shed 5 bases, and the junction held 10 bases outside the gene matches.

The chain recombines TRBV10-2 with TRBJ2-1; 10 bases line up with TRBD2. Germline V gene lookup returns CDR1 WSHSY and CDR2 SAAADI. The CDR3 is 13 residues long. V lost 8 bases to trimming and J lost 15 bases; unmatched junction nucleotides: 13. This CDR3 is CASAASGSFPAFF. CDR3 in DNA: TGCGCCAGCGCGGCTAGCGGGAGTTTCCCGGCGTTCTTC.

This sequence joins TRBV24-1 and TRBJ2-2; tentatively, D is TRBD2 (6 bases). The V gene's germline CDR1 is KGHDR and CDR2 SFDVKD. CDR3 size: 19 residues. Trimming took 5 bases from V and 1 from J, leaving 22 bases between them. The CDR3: CATSGSIVFEGGNTGELFF. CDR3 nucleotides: TGTGCCACCAGTGGGTCGATTGTTTTCGAGGGAGGGAACACCGGGGAGCTGTTTTTT.

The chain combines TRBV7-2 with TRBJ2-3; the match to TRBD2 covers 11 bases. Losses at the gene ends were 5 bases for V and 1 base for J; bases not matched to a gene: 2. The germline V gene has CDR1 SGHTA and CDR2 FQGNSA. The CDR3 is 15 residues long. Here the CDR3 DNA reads TGTGCCAGCAGCGCGGGACTAGCGGGCACAGATACGCAGTATTTT. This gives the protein CASSAGLAGTDTQYF.